What follows describes a single TCR beta chain. Sequenced by immunoSEQ multiplex PCR; TCRdb stores in-frame clones only, minus some. The table shows 75,000 to 100,000 clones, with 75% to 85% occurring only once. This sample was included in a study of PD-1 blockade in classical Hodgkin lymphoma. About the study: Patients were dosed intravenously with nivolumab at 3 mg/kg every 2 weeks.

This CDR3 has 15 residues. Trimming removed 4 bases from V and 5 bases from J, with 15 bases in between. Germline V lookup: CDR1 SGHRS, CDR2 YFSETQ. All patients experienced relapse after autologous stem cell transplantation, and brentuximab vedotin exposure was variable. The TCR comes from a human donor with classical Hodgkin lymphoma. This chain joins TRBV5-1 and TRBJ2-2; tentative D call: TRBD2 (5 bases). Source: peripheral blood mononuclear cells (PBMCs), taken before the second cycle of nivolumab. The CDR3 sequence: CASSQRTRDTGELFF. The CDR3, as DNA: TGCGCCAGCAGCCAGCGGACCCGTGATACCGGGGAGCTGTTTTTT.